One sample yielded the 18 T cell receptor beta chains listed below, sequenced in a study of T-cell reconstitution after alpha-beta-depleted transplantation in children. During its preparation, the TCRbeta library received unique molecular identifiers. Via MiXCR, TCRdb re-called the PCR reads, giving one row per CDR3 protein. Of 700,000 to 950,000 distinct CDR3 sequences detected, roughly 15% appear once; the ten largest clones hold about 4.6%. The input for sequencing was PBMCs, mostly from graft donor cells, taken 360 days after TCRalphabeta/CD19-depleted stem cell transplant. The receptor set was obtained from a male patient under 18 who had a stem cell transplant for acute lymphoblastic leukemia, so the T cells may come from the graft donor.

The sample holds a few counts of this clonotype. The chain carries TRBV12-3 or TRBV12-4 and TRBJ2-1, with 9 positions matching TRBD2. The trim removed 5 bases at V and 4 bases at J, leaving 3 bases unmatched. There are 14 residues in the CDR3. The CDR3 loop reads CASSGGLAYNEQFF. The CDR3 DNA is TGTGCCAGCAGTGGGGGACTAGCTTACAATGAGCAGTTCTTC.

The chain employs TRBV4-2 and TRBJ2-7; TRBD2 is a possible D gene (5 bases). V was clipped by 3 bases and J by 5 bases, with 20 bases between them. CDR3 length: 16 amino acids. The V gene's germline CDR1 is LGHNA and CDR2 YNFKEQ. The CDR3 bases are TGTGCCAGCAGCCACCACGGGATCCTTGGAATGGACGAGCAGTACTTC. Translated: CASSHHGILGMDEQYF.

In its sample, this clonotype was seen a few times. The V call is TRBV4-1, the J call TRBJ2-7, with a possible D match to TRBD1 (7 bases). Germline V gene data show CDR1 as MGHRA and CDR2 as YSYEKL. This CDR3 region has 13 residues. V lost 2 bases and J 7 bases, leaving 12 bases between the germline ends. The CDR3 sequence: CASSQTQGREQYF. The CDR3 nucleotides are TGCGCCAGCAGCCAAACACAGGGGAGGGAGCAGTACTTC.

The V and J genes are TRBV9 and TRBJ2-3; D is perhaps TRBD1 (6 bases). Looked up from germline, CDR1 is SGDLS and CDR2 is YYNGEE. Trimming removed 0 bases at V and 2 bases at J, with 19 bases between. This CDR3 is built from 18 residues. This CDR3 is CASSVVGGVGPYTDTQYF. The CDR3 region has the DNA TGTGCCAGCAGCGTAGTAGGGGGAGTGGGACCCTACACAGATACGCAGTATTTT.

This clonotype occurred a few times. The rearrangement uses TRBV4-2 and TRBJ2-7; TRBD2 is a possible D gene (5 bases). Trimming stripped 1 base from V and 5 bases from J, with 15 bases between. Germline V gene data show CDR1 as LGHNA and CDR2 as YNFKEQ. The CDR3 runs 15 residues. The CDR3 region is CASSQARLTLNEQYF. The CDR3 nucleotides are TGTGCCAGCAGCCAAGCCAGACTAACGCTTAACGAGCAGTACTTC.

This clonotype was found a few times. This rearrangement joins TRBV5-5 to TRBJ2-1; tentatively, D is TRBD2 (5 bases). The CDR3 is 14 residues long. Germline V CDR1 and CDR2: SGHKS, YYEKEE (reference sequence). Trimming took off 4 bases at V and 10 bases at J, with 18 bases between the two ends. This CDR3 reads CASSPRRGSDEQFF. CDR3 DNA sequence: TGTGCCAGCAGCCCTCGTCGGGGATCGGACGAGCAGTTCTTC.

The chain has TRBV9 and TRBJ1-6; TRBD1 is a possible D gene (5 bases). V lost 4 bases and J 8 bases, leaving 7 bases between the germline ends. Germline loops: CDR1 SGDLS, CDR2 YYNGEE. The CDR3 sequence is 12 residues long. The CDR3, as DNA: TGTGCCAGCAGCTGGGGGGATTCACCCCTCCACTTT. Protein product: CASSWGDSPLHF.

This clonotype was counted between two and nine times. V gene TRBV5-1 combines with J gene TRBJ2-5; tentative D call: TRBD2 (6 bases). Trimming removed 6 bases at V and 2 bases at J, with 11 bases between. The CDR3 extends over 13 amino acids. In germline, CDR1 is SGHRS, CDR2 YFSETQ. CDR3 sequence reads: CASTRDPQETQYF. The CDR3 DNA is TGCGCCAGCACGCGGGACCCACAAGAGACCCAGTACTTC. Complete variable domain (other parts from reference TRBV5-1 and TRBJ2-5): KAGVTQTPRYLIKTRGQQVTLSCSPISGHRSVSWYQQTPGQGLQFLFEYFSETQRNKGNFPGRFSGRQFSNSRSEMNVSTLELGDSALYLCASTRDPQETQYFGPGTRLLVL.

The rearrangement links TRBV20-1 to TRBJ2-7, with D possibly TRBD2 on 5 matching bases. CDR1 DFQATT and CDR2 SNEGSKA come from the germline V gene (reference sequence). V was cut by 3 bases and J by 3 bases, with 15 bases left in between. The CDR3 is 14 amino acids. The CDR3 bases are TGCAGTGCTAGCCGCACGGACTGGGTCTACGAGCAGTACTTC. Protein product: CSASRTDWVYEQYF.

V usage is TRBV24-1 and J usage is TRBJ2-1, with D perhaps given as TRBD1 or TRBD2 (5 bases each). Per the germline V gene, CDR1 is KGHDR and CDR2 is SFDVKD. This CDR3 has 14 amino acids. V was shortened by 4 bases and J by 6 bases, with 12 bases between the two germline ends. The CDR3 nucleotides are TGTGCCACCAGTGAATACCCAGGGACCAATGAGCAGTTCTTC. Its protein is CATSEYPGTNEQFF.

This clonotype appeared a few times. J is TRBJ2-1 and V is TRBV4-1, with D perhaps matching TRBD2 (6 bases). The V and J ends lost 0 bases and 5 bases respectively, with 11 bases between them. CDR1 is MGHRA, CDR2 YSYEKL, per germline. The CDR3 is made up of 15 amino acids. CDR3 nucleotide sequence: TGCGCCAGCAGCCAAGATCGGGGGTACGACAATGAGCAGTTCTTC. It encodes CASSQDRGYDNEQFF.

The genes are TRBV6-5 and TRBJ2-7; 7 nucleotides match TRBD1. The length of the CDR3 is 14 residues. V shed 0 bases and J 2 bases; nucleotides not matched to a gene: 1. Germline V lookup: CDR1 MNHEY, CDR2 SVGAGI. CDR3 loop: CASSYSTGPYEQYF. CDR3 sequence (DNA): TGTGCCAGCAGTTACTCGACAGGGCCCTACGAGCAGTACTTC.

This clonotype was observed a handful of times. The chain employs TRBV5-1 and TRBJ2-7, with D uncertain. V was cut by 3 bases and J by 3 bases, with 16 bases left in between. Germline lookup yields CDR1 SGHRS and CDR2 YFSETQ. The CDR3 has 15 residues. The chain's CDR3 is CASSSKYPDVYEQYF. CDR3 nucleotide sequence: TGCGCCAGCAGCTCGAAATACCCAGACGTCTACGAGCAGTACTTC.

The CDR3 DNA reads as TGCAGTGCTAGAGTGGAAGGGACAGGGGTTAATCAGCCCCAGCATTTT. Protein sequence: CSARVEGTGVNQPQHF. This sequence joins TRBV20-1 and TRBJ1-5; 10 positions agree with TRBD1. The germline gives CDR1 DFQATT, CDR2 SNEGSKA (reference sequence). The J segment lost 4 bases and the V segment lost 1 base, leaving 7 bases of the junction unmatched. The CDR3 consists of 16 residues.

This sequence joins TRBV5-1 and TRBJ2-3, with TRBD2 matching 12 bases. Germline CDR1 SGHRS, CDR2 YFSETQ. The CDR3 contains 16 residues. With 4 bases clipped from V and 1 base from J, the junction kept 4 bases outside the gene matches. CDR3 nucleotides: TGCGCCAGCAGCCAGGGACTAGCGGGCCGCACAGATACGCAGTATTTT. Its translation: CASSQGLAGRTDTQYF. Full variable domain (outside the CDR3, taken from reference TRBV5-1 and TRBJ2-3): KAGVTQTPRYLIKTRGQQVTLSCSPISGHRSVSWYQQTPGQGLQFLFEYFSETQRNKGNFPGRFSGRQFSNSRSEMNVSTLELGDSALYLCASSQGLAGRTDTQYFGPGTRLTVL.

CDR3 DNA: TGCGCCTGGCCTGGGGTATGGGTTAGCACAGATACGCAGTATTTT. It codes for CAWPGVWVSTDTQYF. The chain is built from TRBV5-1 and TRBJ2-3; D not resolved. Germline loops: CDR1 SGHRS, CDR2 YFSETQ. The length of the CDR3 is 15 residues. With 10 bases removed from V and 0 bases from J, the gap between germline ends came to 18 bases.

V gene TRBV3-1 combines with J gene TRBJ1-1; D unresolved. Germline CDR1 reads LGHDT; CDR2 reads YNNKEL (reference sequence). The CDR3 totals 15 residues. Trimming removed 1 base from V and 8 bases from J, with 17 bases in between. The CDR3 nucleotides read TGTGCCAGCAGCCAAGCCGCAGGTTTGGCCCTCGAAGCTTTCTTT. Residues: CASSQAAGLALEAFF.

This chain uses TRBV3-1 with TRBJ2-7; D gene unclear. Germline V lookup: CDR1 LGHDT, CDR2 YNNKEL (reference sequence). This CDR3 region has 14 residues. Trimming pared 0 bases from V and 5 bases from J, leaving 11 bases between. Here the CDR3 DNA reads TGTGCCAGCAGCCAAGATCTACGGTTCCACGAGCAGTACTTC. Amino acids: CASSQDLRFHEQYF.